The rows below give T cell receptor beta chains drawn from one sample of a study of T cell responses to AZD1222 COVID-19 vaccine. TCRdb's table, derived via immunoSEQ multiplex PCR, lists solely in-frame clones and lacks some. Of approximately 110,000 clones listed, nearly 90% are singletons. Sequencing was performed on peripheral blood, taken on day 0 of AZD1222 vaccination. These receptors were obtained from an adult in good health. The CDR3 runs from the conserved cysteine through the conserved F or W. A D gene is named only where the DNA matches it firmly. The size field is filled for only some rows; it gives once, few, many or a size class.

abundance	v_gene	j_gene	d_gene	CDR3aa	CDR3nt
NA	TRBV29-1	TRBJ1-4	NA	CSVEEGRELNEKLFF	TGCAGCGTTGAGGAAGGGCGGGAACTTAATGAAAAACTGTTTTTT
few	TRBV28	TRBJ2-1	NA	CASSLSGGGEQFF	TGTGCCAGCAGTTTATCGGGGGGCGGTGAGCAGTTCTTC
NA	TRBV7-7	TRBJ2-5	TRBD1	CASSPGTGGSTQYF	TGTGCCAGCAGCCCCGGGACAGGGGGCTCGACCCAGTACTTC
NA	TRBV29-1	TRBJ2-5	NA	CSVEDLWARETQYF	TGCAGCGTTGAAGATTTGTGGGCTAGGGAGACCCAGTACTTC
NA	TRBV5-1	TRBJ2-5	TRBD1	CASSWGPGQGPETQYF	TGCGCCAGCAGCTGGGGGCCGGGACAGGGCCCAGAGACCCAGTACTTC
NA	TRBV19	TRBJ1-5	NA	CASSILPFRDRDQPQHF	TGTGCCAGTAGTATATTGCCCTTTAGGGACCGCGACCAGCCCCAGCATTTT
NA	TRBV6-5	TRBJ1-2	NA	CASRVLTGSGYTF	TGTGCCAGCAGAGTCTTGACTGGGAGTGGCTACACCTTC
NA	TRBV29-1	TRBJ2-5	NA	CSVGGDQETQYF	TGCAGCGTTGGGGGAGACCAAGAGACCCAGTACTTC
NA	TRBV7-2	TRBJ1-2	NA	CASSPDRMLANYGYTF	TGTGCCAGCAGCCCCGACAGGATGCTAGCTAACTATGGCTACACCTTC
once	TRBV2	TRBJ2-7	TRBD2	CASCSGVYEQYF	TGTGCCAGCTGCAGCGGGGTCTACGAGCAGTACTTC
NA	TRBV28	TRBJ1-2	NA	CASGATNYGYTF	TGTGCCAGCGGGGCAACGAACTATGGCTACACCTTC
NA	TRBV18	TRBJ2-2	NA	CASSPPGRYLAMNTGELFF	TGTGCCAGCTCACCACCCGGCAGGTACCTCGCTATGAACACCGGGGAGCTGTTTTTT
NA	TRBV27	TRBJ1-2	NA	CASKALTNYGYTF	TGTGCCAGCAAGGCCCTAACAAACTATGGCTACACCTTC
NA	TRBV29-1	TRBJ1-6	TRBD1	CSVKGQDLDSPLHF	TGCAGCGTCAAAGGACAGGACTTGGATTCACCCCTCCACTTT
NA	TRBV12-5	TRBJ2-5	NA	CASGRTGTLQETQYF	TGTGCTAGTGGTCGGACCGGGACCCTCCAAGAGACCCAGTACTTC
NA	TRBV19	TRBJ1-2	NA	CASSIGINYGYTF	TGTGCCAGTAGTATCGGGATTAACTATGGCTACACCTTC
NA	TRBV5-4	TRBJ1-1	NA	CASSLRGGDAFF	TGTGCCAGCAGCTTAAGGGGAGGGGATGCTTTCTTT
NA	TRBV5-6	TRBJ2-7	NA	CASSLELGEQYF	TGTGCCAGCAGCTTGGAACTCGGTGAGCAGTACTTC
NA	TRBV7-9	TRBJ2-5	NA	CASSPVGGPGTQYF	TGTGCCAGCAGCCCCGTAGGGGGGCCGGGGACCCAGTACTTC
NA	TRBV7-2	TRBJ2-1	NA	CASSFGPSLGNEQFF	TGTGCCAGCAGCTTCGGCCCTTCTTTGGGCAATGAGCAGTTCTTC
once	TRBV10-3	TRBJ2-2	NA	CAISERGSSNTGELFF	TGTGCCATCAGTGAAAGGGGCAGTTCGAACACCGGGGAGCTGTTTTTT
NA	TRBV5-1	TRBJ2-3	TRBD2	CASRETTSRIDTQYF	TGCGCCAGCAGGGAAACGACTAGCCGGATAGATACGCAGTATTTT
few	TRBV30	TRBJ2-7	NA	CAWREPAGSPYEQYF	TGTGCCTGGAGGGAGCCGGCAGGATCTCCCTACGAGCAGTACTTC
NA	TRBV29-1	TRBJ1-1	TRBD1	CSVGQGQGPTEAFF	TGCAGCGTTGGTCAGGGACAGGGGCCCACTGAAGCTTTCTTT
NA	TRBV12-3/TRBV12-4	TRBJ2-5	NA	CASSGGRETQYF	TGTGCCAGCAGTGGGGGTCGGGAGACCCAGTACTTC
NA	TRBV27	TRBJ1-3	NA	CASSIQGGGNTIYF	TGTGCCAGCAGTATACAGGGAGGTGGAAACACCATATATTTT
NA	TRBV2	TRBJ2-2	NA	CASSEDGAGELFF	TGTGCCAGCAGTGAGGACGGAGCCGGGGAGCTGTTTTTT
NA	TRBV4-1	TRBJ1-5	NA	CASSQVVYLGQPQHF	TGCGCCAGCAGCCAAGTTGTATACTTGGGGCAGCCCCAGCATTTT
once	TRBV7-2	TRBJ2-1	TRBD2	CASSLGSGSVYNEQFF	TGTGCCAGCAGCTTAGGGAGCGGGAGTGTCTACAATGAGCAGTTCTTC
NA	TRBV28	TRBJ2-1	TRBD1	CASRTPQGGGDEQFF	TGTGCCAGCAGGACCCCACAGGGGGGTGGAGATGAGCAGTTCTTC
NA	TRBV6-5	TRBJ2-2	TRBD2	CASSSLAGGGGELFF	TGTGCCAGCAGCAGTCTAGCGGGAGGGGGCGGGGAGCTGTTTTTT
NA	TRBV5-6	TRBJ1-1	TRBD1	CASSFLISTGVAFF	TGTGCCAGCAGCTTTTTGATCTCAACAGGGGTTGCTTTCTTT
NA	TRBV24-1	TRBJ2-1	NA	CATSEAQGSYNEQFF	TGTGCCACCAGTGAGGCGCAGGGATCCTACAATGAGCAGTTCTTC
NA	TRBV5-8	TRBJ2-3	NA	CASSPGQLSTDTQYF	TGTGCCAGCAGCCCTGGACAACTCAGCACAGATACGCAGTATTTT
once	TRBV5-4	TRBJ2-7	NA	CASSLSPAGSYEQYF	TGTGCCAGCAGCTTGTCCCCCGCAGGTTCCTACGAGCAGTACTTC
NA	TRBV28	TRBJ1-1	NA	CASSGTANTEAFF	TGTGCCAGCTCAGGCACAGCGAACACTGAAGCTTTCTTT
NA	TRBV4-1	TRBJ2-5	NA	CASSQVWQSEETQYF	TGCGCCAGCAGCCAAGTCTGGCAGTCCGAAGAGACCCAGTACTTC
NA	TRBV6-5	TRBJ2-7	TRBD1	CASSYSTGQGVYEQYF	TGTGCCAGCAGTTACTCGACCGGACAGGGGGTCTACGAGCAGTACTTC
NA	TRBV19	TRBJ1-5	NA	CATQKQVSNQPQHF	TGTGCCACCCAAAAACAGGTGAGCAATCAGCCCCAGCATTTT
NA	TRBV11-2	TRBJ1-1	NA	CASSLVSSEAFF	TGTGCCAGCAGCTTAGTTAGCTCTGAAGCTTTCTTT
NA	TRBV2	TRBJ2-2	TRBD2	CASGEREWGGELFF	TGTGCCAGCGGGGAGCGGGAGTGGGGCGGGGAGCTGTTTTTT
once	TRBV29-1	TRBJ2-1	TRBD2	CSVAGVQEQFF	TGCAGCGTAGCGGGAGTACAGGAGCAGTTCTTC
NA	TRBV14	TRBJ2-3	NA	CASSRSLGRSTDTQYF	TGTGCCAGCAGCCGGTCACTAGGACGTAGCACAGATACGCAGTATTTT
NA	TRBV7-9	TRBJ1-3	NA	CASSLESGQGRSGNTIYF	TGTGCCAGCAGCTTAGAGTCGGGCCAGGGACGCTCTGGAAACACCATATATTTT
NA	TRBV30	TRBJ2-7	NA	CAWALEQGYYEQYF	TGTGCCTGGGCCCTAGAGCAGGGGTACTACGAGCAGTACTTC
NA	TRBV12-3/TRBV12-4	TRBJ1-2	NA	CASSWRTDGYTF	TGTGCCAGCAGTTGGAGGACAGATGGCTACACCTTC
NA	TRBV4-2	TRBJ2-2	TRBD1	CASSQAPGQGAGELFF	TGTGCCAGCAGCCAAGCCCCGGGACAGGGGGCCGGGGAGCTGTTTTTT
few	TRBV20-1	TRBJ1-1	NA	CSAMEGIKAFF	TGCAGTGCTATGGAGGGAATAAAAGCTTTCTTT